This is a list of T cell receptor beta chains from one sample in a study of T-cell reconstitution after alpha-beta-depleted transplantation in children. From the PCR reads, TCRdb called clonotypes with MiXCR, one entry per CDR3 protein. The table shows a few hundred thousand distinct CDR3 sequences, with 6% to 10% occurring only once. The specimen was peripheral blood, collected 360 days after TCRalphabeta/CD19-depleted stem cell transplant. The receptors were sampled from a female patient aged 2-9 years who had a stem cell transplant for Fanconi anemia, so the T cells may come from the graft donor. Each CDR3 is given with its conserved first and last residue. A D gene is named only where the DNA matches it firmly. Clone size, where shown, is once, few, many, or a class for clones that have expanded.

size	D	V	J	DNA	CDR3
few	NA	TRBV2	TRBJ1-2	TGTGCCAGCAAACTCCACCCAGGGTTTGGCTACACCTTC	CASKLHPGFGYTF
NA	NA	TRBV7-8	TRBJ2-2	TGTGCCAGCAGCTTTTCCGCTACGAACACCGGGGAGCTGTTTTTT	CASSFSATNTGELFF
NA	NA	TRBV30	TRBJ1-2	TGTGCCTGGAGTAAACTTCATGCACAGGACTTCTACCCCTTC	CAWSKLHAQDFYPF
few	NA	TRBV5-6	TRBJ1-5	TGTGCCAGCAGCTTGGGCAGTAAATTTAGCAATCAGCCCCAGCATTTT	CASSLGSKFSNQPQHF
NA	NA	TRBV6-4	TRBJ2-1	TGTGCCAGCAGTATTAGACACAGTGGGTACAATGAGCAGTTCTTC	CASSIRHSGYNEQFF
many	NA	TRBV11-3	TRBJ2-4	TGTGCCAGCAGCTTAGAGAACGGGACAAAGAATCCCCAAAACATTCAGTACTTC	CASSLENGTKNPQNIQYF
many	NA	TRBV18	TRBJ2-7	TGTGCCAGCTCACCACCGACTGGGATTGAGCAGTACTTC	CASSPPTGIEQYF
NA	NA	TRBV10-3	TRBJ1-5	TGTGCCATCAGTGTAAGGGGCCAGCCCCAGCATTTT	CAISVRGQPQHF
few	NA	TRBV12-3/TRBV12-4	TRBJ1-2	TGTGCCAGCAGTTTCAGCCCGGTGGATGGCTACACCTTC	CASSFSPVDGYTF
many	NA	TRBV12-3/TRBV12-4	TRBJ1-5	TGTGCCAGCAGGCCAGCCGGGCCCCTCAATCAGCCCCAGCATTTT	CASRPAGPLNQPQHF
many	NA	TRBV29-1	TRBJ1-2	TGCAGCGTGCGTACAGGGATGACCTATGGCTACACCTTC	CSVRTGMTYGYTF
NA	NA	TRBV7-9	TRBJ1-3	TGTGCCAGCAGCGCCACTGGCACCATATATTTT	CASSATGTIYF
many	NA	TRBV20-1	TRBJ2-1	TGCAGTGCTAGATTTCGGGGGGCGGGGGATGAGCAGTTCTTC	CSARFRGAGDEQFF
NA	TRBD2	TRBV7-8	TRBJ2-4	TGTGCCAGCAGCTTAGCCTTGGCTAGCGGGGGGTGGAAAAACATTCAGTACTTC	CASSLALASGGWKNIQYF
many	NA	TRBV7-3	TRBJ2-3	TGTGCCAGCAGCACGCAGAGCACAGATACGCAGTATTTT	CASSTQSTDTQYF
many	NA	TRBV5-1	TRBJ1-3	TGCGCCAGCAGCTTATCCCCTAGCTCTGGAAACACCATATATTTT	CASSLSPSSGNTIYF
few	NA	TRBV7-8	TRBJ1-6	TGTGCCAGCAGCTTAGCGCGGGCGGGCCTGAATTCACCCCTCCACTTT	CASSLARAGLNSPLHF
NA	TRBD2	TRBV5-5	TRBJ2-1	TGTGCCAGCAGCCTAACTAGCGGAAACAATGAGCAGTTCTTC	CASSLTSGNNEQFF
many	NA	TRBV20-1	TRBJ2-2	TGCAGTGCTAGAGATGCGAGGACAATGGGGAACACCGGGGAGCTGTTTTTT	CSARDARTMGNTGELFF
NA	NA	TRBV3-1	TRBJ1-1	TGTGCCAGCAGCCAAGAGATAGGAAACACTGAAGCTTTCTTT	CASSQEIGNTEAFF
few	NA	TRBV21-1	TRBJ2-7	TGTGCCAGCAGCAGGGTTCGACCCGGGACAGGAGGAGACGAGCAGTACTTC	CASSRVRPGTGGDEQYF
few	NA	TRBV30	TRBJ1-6	TGTGCCTGGAGTGTAGGGGCGGGGGGTTCACCCCTCCACTTT	CAWSVGAGGSPLHF
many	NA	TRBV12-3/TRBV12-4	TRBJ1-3	TGTGCCAGCAGTAGAACCGACTCCTCTGGAAACACCATATATTTT	CASSRTDSSGNTIYF